These T cell receptor beta chains were read from a single sample in a study of CD8 T cells in Susac syndrome. TCRdb recomputed calls from the immunoSEQ multiplex PCR reads with MiXCR, one row per CDR3 protein. The data contain 150,000 to 200,000 distinct CDR3 sequences, 90% to 95% of them seen just once; the ten biggest clones take up about 0.1%. Material for sequencing was CD4+ T cells from PBMCs. These receptors were taken from a human donor with Susac syndrome. Each CDR3 is given with its conserved first and last residue. A D gene is named only where the DNA matches it firmly.

TRBV12-3/TRBV12-4,TRBD1,15,CASRSTGGVFQPQHF
TRBV3-1,NA,15,CASSQEWREGYEQYF
TRBV15,NA,16,CATSRSARGYTGELFF
TRBV5-1,NA,13,CASSLRHTGELFF
TRBV10-3,TRBD2,15,CAISPSGGGSYEQYF
TRBV10-1,TRBD2,14,CASSESRTGREQFF
TRBV4-1,NA,16,CASSTELIRANQPQHF
TRBV28,TRBD1,16,CASSFLGQGVENEQFF
TRBV18,NA,16,CASSPVSGTETIEQYF
TRBV20-1,TRBD2,14,CSAMRTSGYNEQFF
TRBV1,NA,14,CTSSQKTRPGELFF
TRBV19,TRBD1,15,CASSIATQGHTEAFF